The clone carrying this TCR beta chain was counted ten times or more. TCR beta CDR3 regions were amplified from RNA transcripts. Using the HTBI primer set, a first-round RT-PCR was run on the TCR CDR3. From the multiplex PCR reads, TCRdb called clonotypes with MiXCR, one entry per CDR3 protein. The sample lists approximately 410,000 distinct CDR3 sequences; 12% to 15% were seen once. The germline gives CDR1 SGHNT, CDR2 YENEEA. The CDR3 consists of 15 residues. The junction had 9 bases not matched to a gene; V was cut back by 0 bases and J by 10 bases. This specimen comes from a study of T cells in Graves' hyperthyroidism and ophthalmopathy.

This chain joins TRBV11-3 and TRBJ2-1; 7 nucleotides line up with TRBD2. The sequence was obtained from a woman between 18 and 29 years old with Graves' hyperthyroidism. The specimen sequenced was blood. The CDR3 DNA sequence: TGTGCCAGCAGCTTAGAAAGCGGGGACCGGTCGGAGCAGTTCTTC. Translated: CASSLESGDRSEQFF.